This TCR beta chain was sequenced in a study of a mutant IDH1 vaccine in newly diagnosed glioma. In the study overall: Either 4-6 weeks after radiotherapy alone or alongside temozolomide, vaccination was begun. Every participant had undergone radiotherapy, temozolomide, or both before, and most underwent both.

Comment on this clone: What it binds is unknown.

This CDR3 is built from 14 residues. The V segment lost 4 bases and the J segment 1 base; nucleotides outside the gene matches: 2. CDR1 SGHTA and CDR2 FQGNSA come from the germline V gene. The table came from immunoSEQ multiplex PCR; TCRdb's copy has only in-frame clones and leaves some out. The sample consists of under 15,000 clones, roughly four fifths of them appearing once. Time point specified: week 47, end of study. Doses consisted of 300 ug of mutant IDH1 20-mer peptide each, paired with topical imiquimod. This sequence originates from a woman between 35 and 50 years old with glioma. The chain uses TRBV7-2 and TRBJ2-7, with 9 bases matching TRBD1. Specimen: PBMCs, collected from a glioma patient whose treatment included an IDH1 peptide vaccine. DNA for the CDR3: TGTGCCAGCAGCTCGGACAGGGGTTCCTACGAGCAGTACTTC. Translation: CASSSDRGSYEQYF.